Included here is one T cell receptor (beta chain) sequence, with context. The antigen remains undetermined. This record comes from a study of cytomegalovirus exposure and HLA in healthy donors. General study findings and limits: It was confirmed in vitro that three of the CMV-associated chains were specific for CMV antigens. It was 150 or so TCR beta chains that were listed as cytomegalovirus-associated. Within an earlier analysis, most TCR beta V segments proved productive either about 90% or about 30% of the time.

PCR primers comprised 60 Vbeta and 13 Jbeta primers. Assay used: immunoSEQ multiplex PCR; TCRdb lists only in-frame clones, some missing. Here the sample spans around 99,000 clones, roughly 63% being singletons. With V trimmed by 7 bases and J by 4 bases, 7 bases remained unmatched. CDR3 length: 14 amino acids. CDR1 and CDR2 (germline): WNHNN, SYGVQD (reference sequence). The sample comprised PBMCs. The receptor was isolated from a woman aged 70-85 years in good health and CMV-seropositive. The chain is built from TRBV10-1 and TRBJ1-1; the match to TRBD1 covers 9 bases. The CDR3 DNA is TGCGCCAGCACTAAGGACAGGGGCGGCACTGAAGCTTTCTTT. Amino acids: CASTKDRGGTEAFF.